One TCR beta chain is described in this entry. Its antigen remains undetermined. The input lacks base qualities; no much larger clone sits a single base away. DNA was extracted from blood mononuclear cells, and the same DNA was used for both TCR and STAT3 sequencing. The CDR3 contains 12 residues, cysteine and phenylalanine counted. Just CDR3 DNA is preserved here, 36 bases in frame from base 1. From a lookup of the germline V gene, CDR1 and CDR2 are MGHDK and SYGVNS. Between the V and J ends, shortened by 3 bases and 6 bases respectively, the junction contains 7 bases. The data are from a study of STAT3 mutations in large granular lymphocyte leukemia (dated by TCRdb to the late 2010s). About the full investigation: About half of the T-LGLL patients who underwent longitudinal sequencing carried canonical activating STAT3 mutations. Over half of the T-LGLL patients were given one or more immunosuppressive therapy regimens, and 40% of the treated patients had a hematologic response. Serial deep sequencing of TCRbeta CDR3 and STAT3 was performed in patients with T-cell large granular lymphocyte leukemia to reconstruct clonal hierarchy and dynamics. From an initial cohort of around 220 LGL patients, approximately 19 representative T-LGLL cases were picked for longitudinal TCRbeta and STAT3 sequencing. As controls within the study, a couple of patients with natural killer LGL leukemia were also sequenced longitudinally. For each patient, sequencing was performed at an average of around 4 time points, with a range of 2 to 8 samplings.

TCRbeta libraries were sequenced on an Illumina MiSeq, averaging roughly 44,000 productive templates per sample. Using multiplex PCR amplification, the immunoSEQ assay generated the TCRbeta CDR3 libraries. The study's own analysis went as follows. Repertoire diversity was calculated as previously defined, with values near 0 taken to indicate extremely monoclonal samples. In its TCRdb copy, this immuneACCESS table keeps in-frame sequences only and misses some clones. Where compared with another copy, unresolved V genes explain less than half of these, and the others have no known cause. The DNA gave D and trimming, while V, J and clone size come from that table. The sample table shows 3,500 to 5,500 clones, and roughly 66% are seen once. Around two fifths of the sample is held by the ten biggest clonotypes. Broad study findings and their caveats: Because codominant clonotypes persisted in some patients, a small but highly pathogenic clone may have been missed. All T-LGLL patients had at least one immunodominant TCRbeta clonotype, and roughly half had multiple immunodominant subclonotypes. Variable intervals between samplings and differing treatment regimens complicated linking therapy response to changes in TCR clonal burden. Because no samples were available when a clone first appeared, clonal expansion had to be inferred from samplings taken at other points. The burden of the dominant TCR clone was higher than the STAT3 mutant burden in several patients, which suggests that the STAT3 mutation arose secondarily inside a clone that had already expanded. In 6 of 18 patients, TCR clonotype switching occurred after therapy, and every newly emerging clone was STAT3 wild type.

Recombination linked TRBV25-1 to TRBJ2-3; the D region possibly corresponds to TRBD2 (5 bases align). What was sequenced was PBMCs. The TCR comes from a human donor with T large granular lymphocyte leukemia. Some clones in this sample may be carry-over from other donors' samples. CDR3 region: CASSERRDTQYF. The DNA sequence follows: TGTGCCAGCAGTGAGAGGAGGGATACGCAGTATTTT.